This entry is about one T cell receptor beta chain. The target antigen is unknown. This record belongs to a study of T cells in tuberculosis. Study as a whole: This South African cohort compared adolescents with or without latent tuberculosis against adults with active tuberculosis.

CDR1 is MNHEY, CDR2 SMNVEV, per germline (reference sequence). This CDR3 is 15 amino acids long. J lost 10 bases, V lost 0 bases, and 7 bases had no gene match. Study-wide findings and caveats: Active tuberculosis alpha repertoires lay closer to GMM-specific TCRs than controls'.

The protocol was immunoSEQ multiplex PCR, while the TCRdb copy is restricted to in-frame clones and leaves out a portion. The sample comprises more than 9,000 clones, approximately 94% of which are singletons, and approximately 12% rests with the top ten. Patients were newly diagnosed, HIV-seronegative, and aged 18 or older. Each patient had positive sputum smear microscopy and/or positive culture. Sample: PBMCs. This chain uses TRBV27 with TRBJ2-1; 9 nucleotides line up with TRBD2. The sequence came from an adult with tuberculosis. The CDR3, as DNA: TGTGCCAGCAGTTTATCAGCTAGCGGGAAGAGGGAGCAGTTCTTC. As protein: CASSLSASGKREQFF.